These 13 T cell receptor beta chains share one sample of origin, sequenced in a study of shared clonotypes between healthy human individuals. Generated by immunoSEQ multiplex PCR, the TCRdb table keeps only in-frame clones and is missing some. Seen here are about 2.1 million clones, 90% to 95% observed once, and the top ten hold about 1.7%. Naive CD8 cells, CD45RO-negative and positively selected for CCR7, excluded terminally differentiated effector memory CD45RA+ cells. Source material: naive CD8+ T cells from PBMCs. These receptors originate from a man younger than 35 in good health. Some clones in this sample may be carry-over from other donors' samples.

The CDR3 here is CASGPGVGYGYTF. CDR3 DNA: TGTGCTAGTGGGCCAGGGGTGGGCTATGGCTACACCTTC. This rearrangement joins TRBV12-5 to TRBJ1-2; D might be TRBD1 (6 bases). The ends were cut back, 6 bases at V and 4 bases at J, with 12 bases in the middle. Germline loops: CDR1 LGHNT, CDR2 FRNRAP. The CDR3 runs to 13 residues. Full variable domain (rest looked up from reference TRBV12-5 and TRBJ1-2): DARVTQTPRHKVTEMGQEVTMRCQPILGHNTVFWYRQTMMQGLELLAYFRNRAPLDDSGMPKDRFSAEMPDATLATLKIQPSEPRDSAVYFCASGPGVGYGYTFGSGTRLTVV.

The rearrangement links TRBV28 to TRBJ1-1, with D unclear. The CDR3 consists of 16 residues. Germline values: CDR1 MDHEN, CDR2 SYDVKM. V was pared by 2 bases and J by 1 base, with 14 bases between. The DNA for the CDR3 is TGTGCCAGCAGTTTAGAGGGCGTAGGTTGGAACACTGAAGCTTTCTTT. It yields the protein CASSLEGVGWNTEAFF.

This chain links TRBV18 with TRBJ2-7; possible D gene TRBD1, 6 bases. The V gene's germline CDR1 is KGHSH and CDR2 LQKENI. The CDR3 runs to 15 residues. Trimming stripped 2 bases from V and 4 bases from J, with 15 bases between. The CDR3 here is CASSPSRDTRYEQYF. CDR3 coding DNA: TGTGCCAGCTCACCATCCCGGGACACGAGGTACGAGCAGTACTTC.

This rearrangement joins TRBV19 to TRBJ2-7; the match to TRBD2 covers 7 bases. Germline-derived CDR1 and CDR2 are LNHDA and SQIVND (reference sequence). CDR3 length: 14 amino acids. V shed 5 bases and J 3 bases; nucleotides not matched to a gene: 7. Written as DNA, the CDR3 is TGTGCCAGTAGTTACTCTGGACTAGTCTACGAGCAGTACTTC. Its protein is CASSYSGLVYEQYF.

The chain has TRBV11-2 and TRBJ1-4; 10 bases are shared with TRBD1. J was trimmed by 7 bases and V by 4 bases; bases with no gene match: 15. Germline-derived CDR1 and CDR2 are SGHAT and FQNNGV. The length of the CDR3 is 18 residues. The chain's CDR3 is CASSSGQGVRVMGEKLFF. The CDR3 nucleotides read TGTGCCAGCAGCTCCGGACAGGGGGTTCGGGTGATGGGTGAAAAACTGTTTTTT.

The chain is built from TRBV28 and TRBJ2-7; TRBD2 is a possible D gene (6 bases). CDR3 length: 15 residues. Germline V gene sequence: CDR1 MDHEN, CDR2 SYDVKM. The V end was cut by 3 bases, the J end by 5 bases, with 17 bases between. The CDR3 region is CASSFGTGEAHEQYF. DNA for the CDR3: TGTGCCAGCAGTTTCGGGACGGGAGAAGCCCACGAGCAGTACTTC.

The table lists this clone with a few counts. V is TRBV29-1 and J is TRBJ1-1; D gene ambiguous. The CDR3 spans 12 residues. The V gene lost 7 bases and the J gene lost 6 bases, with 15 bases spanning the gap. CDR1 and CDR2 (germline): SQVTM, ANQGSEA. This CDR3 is CSAESRESEAFF. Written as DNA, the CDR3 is TGCAGCGCCGAATCTAGGGAATCTGAAGCTTTCTTT.

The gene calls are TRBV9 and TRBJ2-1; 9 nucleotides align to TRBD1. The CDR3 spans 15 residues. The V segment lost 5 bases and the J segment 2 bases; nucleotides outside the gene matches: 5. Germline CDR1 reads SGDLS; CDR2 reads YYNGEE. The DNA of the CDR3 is TGTGCCAGCAGTGATAGACAGGGGGCCTACAATGAGCAGTTCTTC. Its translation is CASSDRQGAYNEQFF.

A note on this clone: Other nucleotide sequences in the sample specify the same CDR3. The CDR3 reads CASSQDGGSSYNEQFF. The CDR3 nucleotides are TGTGCCAGCAGCCAAGACGGCGGCTCGTCCTACAATGAGCAGTTCTTC. V and J are TRBV4-2 and TRBJ2-1; the D is unclear. This CDR3 spans 16 amino acids. V was clipped by 0 bases and J by 1 base, with 10 bases between them. The V gene's germline CDR1 is LGHNA and CDR2 YNFKEQ.

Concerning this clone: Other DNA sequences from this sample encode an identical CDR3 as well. The CDR3 loop is CASSLGLASEQYF. The CDR3 region has the DNA TGTGCCAGCAGCTTAGGACTAGCGTCCGAGCAGTACTTC. This chain joins TRBV7-3 and TRBJ2-7, with 9 bases aligning to TRBD2. The CDR3 is made up of 13 amino acids. Per the germline V gene, CDR1 is SGHTA and CDR2 is FQGTGA. V was clipped by 2 bases and J by 6 bases; unmatched bases: 2.

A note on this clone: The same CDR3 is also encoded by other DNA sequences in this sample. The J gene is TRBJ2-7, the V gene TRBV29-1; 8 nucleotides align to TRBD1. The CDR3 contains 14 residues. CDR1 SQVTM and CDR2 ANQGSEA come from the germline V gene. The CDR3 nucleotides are TGCAGTGCCGTGGGCGGGACAGGCTTCTACGAGCAGTACTTC. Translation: CSAVGGTGFYEQYF.

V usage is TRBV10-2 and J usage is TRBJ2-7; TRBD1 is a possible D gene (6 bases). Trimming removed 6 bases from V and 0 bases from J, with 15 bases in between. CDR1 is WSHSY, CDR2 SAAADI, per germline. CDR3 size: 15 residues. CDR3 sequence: CASRGPGQNSYEQYF. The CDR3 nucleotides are TGCGCCAGCAGAGGACCGGGACAAAACTCCTACGAGCAGTACTTC.

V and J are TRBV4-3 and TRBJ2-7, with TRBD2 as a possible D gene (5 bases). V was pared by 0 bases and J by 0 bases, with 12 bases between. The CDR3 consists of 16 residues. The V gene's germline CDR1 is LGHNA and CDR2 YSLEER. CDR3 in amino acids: CASSQDWDSDSYEQYF. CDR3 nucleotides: TGCGCCAGCAGCCAAGATTGGGATAGCGACTCCTACGAGCAGTACTTC.